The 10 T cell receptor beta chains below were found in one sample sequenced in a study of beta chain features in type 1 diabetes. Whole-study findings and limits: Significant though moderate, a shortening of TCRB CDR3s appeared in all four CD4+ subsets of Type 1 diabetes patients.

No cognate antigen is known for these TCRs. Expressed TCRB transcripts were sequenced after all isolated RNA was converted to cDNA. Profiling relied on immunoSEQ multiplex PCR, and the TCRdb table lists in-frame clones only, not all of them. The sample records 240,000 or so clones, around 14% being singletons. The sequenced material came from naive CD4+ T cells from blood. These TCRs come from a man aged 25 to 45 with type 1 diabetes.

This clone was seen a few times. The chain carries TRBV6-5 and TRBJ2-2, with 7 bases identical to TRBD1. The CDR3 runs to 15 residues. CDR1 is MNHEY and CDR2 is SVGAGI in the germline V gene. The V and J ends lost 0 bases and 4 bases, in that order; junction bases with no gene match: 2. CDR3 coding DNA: TGTGCCAGCAGTTACTCGAGACAGGGCACCGGGGAGCTGTTTTTT. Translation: CASSYSRQGTGELFF.

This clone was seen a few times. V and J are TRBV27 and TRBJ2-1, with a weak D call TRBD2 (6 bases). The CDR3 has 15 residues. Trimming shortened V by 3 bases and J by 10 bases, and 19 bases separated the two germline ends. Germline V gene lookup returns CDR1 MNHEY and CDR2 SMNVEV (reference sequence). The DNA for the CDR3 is TGTGCCAGCAGTTTTCTAACCAACGGACTAAAGGAGCAGTTCTTC. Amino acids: CASSFLTNGLKEQFF.

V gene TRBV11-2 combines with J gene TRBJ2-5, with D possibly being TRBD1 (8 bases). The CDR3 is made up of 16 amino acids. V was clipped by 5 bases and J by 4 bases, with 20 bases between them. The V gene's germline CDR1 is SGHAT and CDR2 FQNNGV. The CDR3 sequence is CASSLRTTGEGETQYF. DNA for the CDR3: TGTGCCAGCAGCCTAAGAACGACAGGGGAGGGAGAGACCCAGTACTTC.

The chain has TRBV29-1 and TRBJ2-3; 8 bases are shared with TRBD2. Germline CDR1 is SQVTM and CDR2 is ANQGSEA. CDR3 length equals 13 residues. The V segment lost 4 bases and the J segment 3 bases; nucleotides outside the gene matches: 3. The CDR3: CSVVRGGTDTQYF. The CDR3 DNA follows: TGCAGCGTTGTACGGGGGGGAACAGATACGCAGTATTTT.

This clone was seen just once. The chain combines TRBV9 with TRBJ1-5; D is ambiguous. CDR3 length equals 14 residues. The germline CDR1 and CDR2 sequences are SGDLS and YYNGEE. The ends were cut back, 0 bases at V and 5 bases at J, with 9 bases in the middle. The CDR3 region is CASSVGAEHQPQHF. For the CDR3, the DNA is TGTGCCAGCAGCGTAGGTGCAGAACATCAGCCCCAGCATTTT.

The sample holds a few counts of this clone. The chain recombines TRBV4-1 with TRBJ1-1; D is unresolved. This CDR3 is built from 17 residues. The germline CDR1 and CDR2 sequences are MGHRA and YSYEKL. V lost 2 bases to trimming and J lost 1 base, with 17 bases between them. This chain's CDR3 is CASSQPPKLTGNTEAFF. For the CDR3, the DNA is TGCGCCAGCAGCCAACCACCTAAACTAACGGGGAACACTGAAGCTTTCTTT.

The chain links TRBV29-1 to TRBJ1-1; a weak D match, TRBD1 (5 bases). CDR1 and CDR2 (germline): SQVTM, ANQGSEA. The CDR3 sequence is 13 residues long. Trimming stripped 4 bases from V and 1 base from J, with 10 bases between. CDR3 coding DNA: TGCAGCGTTGTGGACACCCGGAACACTGAAGCTTTCTTT. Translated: CSVVDTRNTEAFF.

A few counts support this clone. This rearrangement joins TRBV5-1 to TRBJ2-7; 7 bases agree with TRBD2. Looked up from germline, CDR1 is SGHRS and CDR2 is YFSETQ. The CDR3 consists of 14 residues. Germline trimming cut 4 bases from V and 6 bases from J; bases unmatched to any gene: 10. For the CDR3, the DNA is TGCGCCAGCAGCCCCTCACTAGCGCCGAGCGAGCAGTACTTC. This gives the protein CASSPSLAPSEQYF.

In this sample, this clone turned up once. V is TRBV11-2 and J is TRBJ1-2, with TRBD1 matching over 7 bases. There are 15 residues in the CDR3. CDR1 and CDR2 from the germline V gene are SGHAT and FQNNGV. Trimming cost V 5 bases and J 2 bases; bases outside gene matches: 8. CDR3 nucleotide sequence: TGTGCCAGCAGCAACCGACAGGGCCGGAACTATGGCTACACCTTC. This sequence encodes CASSNRQGRNYGYTF.

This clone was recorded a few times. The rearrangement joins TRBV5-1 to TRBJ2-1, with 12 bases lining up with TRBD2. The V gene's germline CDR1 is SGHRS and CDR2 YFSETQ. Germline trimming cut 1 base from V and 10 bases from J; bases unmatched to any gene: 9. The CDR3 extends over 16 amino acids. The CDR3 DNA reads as TGCGCCAGCAGCTTGTCGGCTAGCGGGGGGGCAGGAGAGCAGTTCTTC. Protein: CASSLSASGGAGEQFF.